The 5 T cell receptor beta chains below were found in one sample sequenced in a study of blood T cells in healthy people across ages. Alongside a J-beta primer mix, a sample-barcoded 5' primer served in a second PCR lasting about 6 to 12 cycles. TCRdb independently ran MiXCR on the 5' RACE reads; one entry per CDR3 protein. Of hundreds of thousands of distinct CDR3 sequences detected, 44% appear once; the ten largest clones hold about a fifth. The sample taken for sequencing was blood. The receptors were sampled from a man between 60 and 75 years old in good health.

The V call is TRBV12-3 or TRBV12-4, the J call TRBJ2-3, with D perhaps TRBD1 (5 bases). The germline V and J ends were trimmed by 8 bases and 0 bases, with 9 bases remaining between them. The CDR3 extends over 13 amino acids. The CDR3 spells CASGAASTDTQYF. The CDR3 nucleotides are TGTGCCAGCGGGGCTGCTAGCACAGATACGCAGTATTTT.

The V and J genes are TRBV4-3 and TRBJ2-1; D may be TRBD1 (6 bases). The DNA end is a closer match to TRBJ2-7, so the J assignment may be wrong. The length of the CDR3 is 15 residues. Per the germline V gene, CDR1 is LGHNA and CDR2 is YSLEER. The CDR3 protein is CASSRYRTDYNEQYF. CDR3 nucleotide sequence: TGCGCCAGCAGCCGGTATAGGACAGACTACAATGAGCAGTACTTC.

This clonotype has a handful of counts. J is TRBJ1-5 and V is TRBV12-3 or TRBV12-4; D possibly corresponds to TRBD1 (5 bases). The CDR3 is 14 residues long. The V and J ends lost 0 bases and 9 bases respectively, with 12 bases between them. The CDR3 region is CASSLAGTSRPQHF. The DNA of the CDR3 is TGTGCCAGCAGTTTAGCAGGGACCTCTCGGCCCCAGCATTTT.

This clonotype was picked up one time. CDR3 protein: CASSSRGGGAVVWETQYF. Written as DNA, the CDR3 is TGTGCCAGCAGCTCGCGGGGAGGGGGCGCCGTGGTTTGGGAGACCCAGTACTTC. V usage is TRBV7-2 and J usage is TRBJ2-7; TRBD1 or TRBD2 may be the D gene (7 bases each). The last part of the DNA fits TRBJ2-5 better; the J call may be wrong. This CDR3 has 18 residues. Per germline, CDR1 SGHTA and CDR2 FQGNSA.

Points on this clonotype: One end of the junction fails to match germline, which may point to a read error. This rearrangement joins TRBV2 to TRBJ2-7, with 7 positions matching TRBD1. Germline V gives CDR1 SNHLY, CDR2 FYNNEI. The CDR3 runs to 15 residues. The CDR3 bases are TGTGCCAGCAGCGAAGGGCAGGGGGACAACGACGAGCAGTACTTC. It is translated as CASSEGQGDNDEQYF.